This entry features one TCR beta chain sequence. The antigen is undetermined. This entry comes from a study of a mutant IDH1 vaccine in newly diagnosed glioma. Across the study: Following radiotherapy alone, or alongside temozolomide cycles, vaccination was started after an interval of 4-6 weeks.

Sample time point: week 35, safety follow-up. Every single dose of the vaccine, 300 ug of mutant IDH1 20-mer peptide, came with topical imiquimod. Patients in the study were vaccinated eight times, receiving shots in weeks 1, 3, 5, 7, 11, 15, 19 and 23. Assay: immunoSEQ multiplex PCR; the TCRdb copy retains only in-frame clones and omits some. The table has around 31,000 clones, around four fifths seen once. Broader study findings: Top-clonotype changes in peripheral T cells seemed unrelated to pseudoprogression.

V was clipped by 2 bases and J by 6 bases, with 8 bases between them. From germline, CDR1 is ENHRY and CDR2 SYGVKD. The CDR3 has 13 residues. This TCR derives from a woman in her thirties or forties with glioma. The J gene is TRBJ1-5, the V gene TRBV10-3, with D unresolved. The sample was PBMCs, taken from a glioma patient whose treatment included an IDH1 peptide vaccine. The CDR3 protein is CAISEDRGQPQHF. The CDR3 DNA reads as TGTGCCATCAGTGAGGACCGAGGTCAGCCCCAGCATTTT.